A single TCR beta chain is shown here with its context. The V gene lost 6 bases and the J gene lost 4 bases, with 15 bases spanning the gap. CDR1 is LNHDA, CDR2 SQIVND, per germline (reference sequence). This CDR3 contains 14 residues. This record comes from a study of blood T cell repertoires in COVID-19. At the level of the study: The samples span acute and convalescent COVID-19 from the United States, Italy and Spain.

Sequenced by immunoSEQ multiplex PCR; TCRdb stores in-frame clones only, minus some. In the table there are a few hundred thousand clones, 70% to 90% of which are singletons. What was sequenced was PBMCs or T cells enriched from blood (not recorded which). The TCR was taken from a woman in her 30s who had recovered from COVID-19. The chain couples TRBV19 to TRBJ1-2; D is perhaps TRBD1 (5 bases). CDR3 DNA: TGTGCCAGTAGAGATGCAGGGATCGGCTATGGCTACACCTTC. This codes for CASRDAGIGYGYTF.